Listed below are T cell receptor beta chains from one sample, sequenced in a study of identical twins. TCRdb independently ran MiXCR on the 5' RACE reads; one entry per CDR3 protein. The table includes 1,800,000 or so distinct CDR3 sequences, under 35% detected once. The sample comprised cord blood. The receptors stem from a newborn girl in good health. Each CDR3 is given with its conserved first and last residue. A D gene is named only where the DNA matches it firmly. Some rows have no size entry. The others give once, few or many, or a class for an expanded clone.

J gene: TRBJ2-1; V gene: TRBV28; D gene: -; clone size: -; CDR3 DNA: TGTGCCAGCAGTTTACGAGGACTAAGCATCTACAATGAGCAGTTCTTC; CDR3 protein: CASSLRGLSIYNEQFF
J gene: TRBJ2-1; V gene: TRBV5-1; D gene: -; clone size: -; CDR3 DNA: TGCGCCAGCAGCTTGGGGGGGACGCTCGGTGAGCAGTTCTTC; CDR3 protein: CASSLGGTLGEQFF
J gene: TRBJ2-2; V gene: TRBV13; D gene: -; clone size: -; CDR3 DNA: TGTGCCAGCAGGCAGGGAATCACCGGGGAGCTGTTTTTT; CDR3 protein: CASRQGITGELFF
J gene: TRBJ1-4; V gene: TRBV12-3/TRBV12-4; D gene: -; clone size: -; CDR3 DNA: TGTGCCAGCAGTCCCCCCATACAGGGCAGTGAAAAACTGTTTTTT; CDR3 protein: CASSPPIQGSEKLFF
J gene: TRBJ1-4; V gene: TRBV27; D gene: -; clone size: -; CDR3 DNA: TGTGCCAGCAGTTTAGTGGGACCGATTAATGAAAAACTGTTTTTT; CDR3 protein: CASSLVGPINEKLFF
J gene: TRBJ2-2; V gene: TRBV7-9; D gene: -; clone size: -; CDR3 DNA: TGTGCCGGCAGCCCAAGAGGAGCGGGTAACACTGGGGAGCTGTTTTTT; CDR3 protein: CAGSPRGAGNTGELFF
J gene: TRBJ2-1; V gene: TRBV28; D gene: TRBD2; clone size: few; CDR3 DNA: TGTGCCAGCAGTGATTTGAGGACTAGCGGGAGCTATGAGCAGTTCTTC; CDR3 protein: CASSDLRTSGSYEQFF
J gene: TRBJ1-1; V gene: TRBV7-9; D gene: TRBD1; clone size: -; CDR3 DNA: TGTGCCAGCAGCTCGGGACAGGGGAGGACTGAAGCTTTCTTT; CDR3 protein: CASSSGQGRTEAFF
J gene: TRBJ1-6; V gene: TRBV5-5; D gene: -; clone size: few; CDR3 DNA: TGTGCCAGCAGACTTATCTCGGACGGCTCAAATTCACCCCTCCACTTT; CDR3 protein: CASRLISDGSNSPLHF
J gene: TRBJ2-7; V gene: TRBV20-1; D gene: -; clone size: -; CDR3 DNA: TGCAGTGCTAGAGAGAAGAAAGGGGGCTACGAGCAGTACTTC; CDR3 protein: CSAREKKGGYEQYF
J gene: TRBJ1-4; V gene: TRBV27; D gene: -; clone size: -; CDR3 DNA: TGTGCCGGCAGTTCTAAGGGGGGGGATGAAAAACTGTTTTTT; CDR3 protein: CAGSSKGGDEKLFF
J gene: TRBJ2-2; V gene: TRBV6-1; D gene: -; clone size: -; CDR3 DNA: TGTGCCAGCAGTGAGGTTGCACAAGCGGAGCTGTTTTTT; CDR3 protein: CASSEVAQAELFF
J gene: TRBJ2-3; V gene: TRBV7-9; D gene: TRBD2; clone size: -; CDR3 DNA: TGTGCCAGCAGCAAACTAGCGGGAACGAGCACAGATACGCAGTATTTT; CDR3 protein: CASSKLAGTSTDTQYF
J gene: TRBJ2-1; V gene: TRBV21-1; D gene: -; clone size: many; CDR3 DNA: TGTGCCAGCAGCAAAGAAAAGAACAATGAGCAGTTCTTC; CDR3 protein: CASSKEKNNEQFF
J gene: TRBJ2-7; V gene: TRBV2; D gene: -; clone size: -; CDR3 DNA: TGTGCCAGCAGTGAGGGGAGCTCCTACAATGAGCAGTACTTC; CDR3 protein: CASSEGSSYNEQYF
J gene: TRBJ2-5; V gene: TRBV4-2; D gene: -; clone size: few; CDR3 DNA: TGTGCCAGCAGCCAAGATCGGACAGTTCAAGAGACCCAGTACTTC; CDR3 protein: CASSQDRTVQETQYF
J gene: TRBJ2-3; V gene: TRBV28; D gene: -; clone size: -; CDR3 DNA: TGTGCCAGCAGGATGACAGGCCGCACAGATACGCAGTATTTT; CDR3 protein: CASRMTGRTDTQYF
J gene: TRBJ1-2; V gene: TRBV7-2; D gene: -; clone size: -; CDR3 DNA: TGTGCCAGCAGCTTTGGTGGGGTTGGAAACTATGGCTACACCTTC; CDR3 protein: CASSFGGVGNYGYTF
J gene: TRBJ2-1; V gene: TRBV29-1; D gene: -; clone size: -; CDR3 DNA: TGCAGCGTTAGGAGGGGGTCCTACAATGAGCAGTTCTTC; CDR3 protein: CSVRRGSYNEQFF
J gene: TRBJ2-7; V gene: TRBV29-1; D gene: -; clone size: once; CDR3 DNA: TGCAGCGTTGCCCCGGGACCGCTGACCCCCTGCGAGCAGTACTTC; CDR3 protein: CSVAPGPLTPCEQYF
J gene: TRBJ2-1; V gene: TRBV27; D gene: TRBD2; clone size: many; CDR3 DNA: TGTGCCAGCAGTCGACACGGACTAGCGGGAATCACTAACAATGAGCAGTTCTTC; CDR3 protein: CASSRHGLAGITNNEQFF
J gene: TRBJ2-7; V gene: TRBV20-1; D gene: -; clone size: many; CDR3 DNA: TGCAGTGCTTCGGGCGATTCCTACGAGCAGTACTTC; CDR3 protein: CSASGDSYEQYF
J gene: TRBJ2-7; V gene: TRBV2; D gene: -; clone size: few; CDR3 DNA: TGTGCCAGCAGTTGGGACATTAGCTCCTACGAGCAGTACTTC; CDR3 protein: CASSWDISSYEQYF
J gene: TRBJ2-2; V gene: TRBV12-3/TRBV12-4; D gene: -; clone size: -; CDR3 DNA: TGTGCCAGCAGCCCCCTACCGACGGCGAACACCGGGGAGCTGTTTTTT; CDR3 protein: CASSPLPTANTGELFF
J gene: TRBJ2-7; V gene: TRBV2; D gene: TRBD2; clone size: -; CDR3 DNA: TGTGCCAGCAGTGGCCCGACTAGCCCACAGGTCAATGAGCAGTACTTC; CDR3 protein: CASSGPTSPQVNEQYF
J gene: TRBJ2-3; V gene: TRBV20-1; D gene: -; clone size: few; CDR3 DNA: TGCAGTGCTCGCCCTTACAGGGAGCCTTCACTTAGCACAGATACGCAGTATTTT; CDR3 protein: CSARPYREPSLSTDTQYF
J gene: TRBJ2-3; V gene: TRBV15; D gene: -; clone size: few; CDR3 DNA: TGTGCCACCAGCAGAGACGGCGGTCCCAGCACAGATACGCAGTATTTT; CDR3 protein: CATSRDGGPSTDTQYF
J gene: TRBJ1-5; V gene: TRBV2; D gene: -; clone size: -; CDR3 DNA: TGTGCCAGCAGTGAAGTGGGGAGACAGGAAAATCAGCCCCAGCATTTT; CDR3 protein: CASSEVGRQENQPQHF